Listed below are T cell receptor beta chains from one sample, sequenced in a study of blood T cells in healthy people across ages. TCRdb re-derived calls from the 5' RACE reads in MiXCR, one entry per CDR3 protein. The repertoire holds about 940,000 distinct CDR3 sequences, with 48% as singletons. The sequencing sample was made of blood. Receptors were obtained from a man aged 30-40 years in good health. CDR3s include the opening cysteine and the closing phenylalanine or tryptophan. Each record gives: V gene, clone size, D gene, J gene, CDR3 DNA, CDR3 protein. The D gene is left open where the match is weak. The size field is filled for only some rows; it gives once, few, many or a size class.

V: TRBV10-3; size: -; D: -; J: TRBJ2-5; DNA: TGTGCCATAGGACTAATCGGAGAGACCCAGTACTTC; CDR3: CAIGLIGETQYF
V: TRBV29-1; size: -; D: -; J: TRBJ2-2; DNA: TGCAGCGGCCAAGAGGGGAACACCGGGGAGCTGTTTTTT; CDR3: CSGQEGNTGELFF
V: TRBV6-5; size: few; D: TRBD2; J: TRBJ2-1; DNA: TGTGCCAGCAGGCTAGCGGGGGAAAACAATGAGCAGTTCTTC; CDR3: CASRLAGENNEQFF
V: TRBV12-3/TRBV12-4; size: -; D: -; J: TRBJ2-7; DNA: TGTGCCAGCAGGCAATACCGGGACTACGAGCAGTACTTC; CDR3: CASRQYRDYEQYF
V: TRBV5-1; size: -; D: TRBD2; J: TRBJ2-1; DNA: TGCGCCAGCAGGACTTCCAGCGGGGGAGTAAGTGAGCAGTTCTTC; CDR3: CASRTSSGGVSEQFF
V: TRBV18; size: once; D: -; J: TRBJ2-1; DNA: TGTGCCAGCTCACCAAGGACGAGCGACTCCTACAATGAGCAGTTCTTC; CDR3: CASSPRTSDSYNEQFF
V: TRBV9; size: -; D: -; J: TRBJ2-1; DNA: TGTGCCAGCAGCGTAGGCCCGGGGAGCTCCTACAATGAGCAGTTCTTC; CDR3: CASSVGPGSSYNEQFF
V: TRBV7-2; size: -; D: TRBD2; J: TRBJ2-3; DNA: TGTGCCAGCAGCGAATCCCTAGCGGGGGCCTTCACAGATACGCAGTATTTT; CDR3: CASSESLAGAFTDTQYF
V: TRBV29-1; size: -; D: -; J: TRBJ2-3; DNA: TGCAGCTTCCCGACTAGTACAGATACGCAGTATTTT; CDR3: CSFPTSTDTQYF
V: TRBV6-2/TRBV6-3; size: -; D: -; J: TRBJ2-1; DNA: TGTGCCAGCAGCCGAATATACAATGAGCAGTTCTTC; CDR3: CASSRIYNEQFF
V: TRBV7-9; size: once; D: -; J: TRBJ2-7; DNA: TGTGCCAGCAGCTTAGCGCGCCAGGTCACGGCAGAGCAGTACTTC; CDR3: CASSLARQVTAEQYF
V: TRBV7-2; size: -; D: -; J: TRBJ2-3; DNA: TGTGCCAGCAGCTTAGCCTTGACGGCCCTCAACACAGATACGCAGTATTTT; CDR3: CASSLALTALNTDTQYF
V: TRBV7-2; size: few; D: TRBD1; J: TRBJ2-3; DNA: TGTGCCAGCAGCTCTTACAGGGGGCTTGCAGATACGCAGTATTTT; CDR3: CASSSYRGLADTQYF
V: TRBV11-3; size: many; D: -; J: TRBJ2-7; DNA: TGTGCCAGCAGCTTAACCGGGCCCACCTACGAGCAGTACTTC; CDR3: CASSLTGPTYEQYF
V: TRBV4-1; size: few; D: -; J: TRBJ2-5; DNA: TGCGCCAGCAGCCAAGAGAAAAAGACACGAGGGGAACAAGAGACCCAGTACTTC; CDR3: CASSQEKKTRGEQETQYF
V: TRBV25-1; size: -; D: TRBD2; J: TRBJ2-3; DNA: TGTGCCAGCAGTGAATATCCAGCGGGGGGCTCAGATACGCAGTATTTT; CDR3: CASSEYPAGGSDTQYF
V: TRBV6-2/TRBV6-3; size: -; D: TRBD1; J: TRBJ2-7; DNA: TGTGCCAGCAGTCCACAGGGGGAAGCTCGCTACGAGCAGTACTTC; CDR3: CASSPQGEARYEQYF